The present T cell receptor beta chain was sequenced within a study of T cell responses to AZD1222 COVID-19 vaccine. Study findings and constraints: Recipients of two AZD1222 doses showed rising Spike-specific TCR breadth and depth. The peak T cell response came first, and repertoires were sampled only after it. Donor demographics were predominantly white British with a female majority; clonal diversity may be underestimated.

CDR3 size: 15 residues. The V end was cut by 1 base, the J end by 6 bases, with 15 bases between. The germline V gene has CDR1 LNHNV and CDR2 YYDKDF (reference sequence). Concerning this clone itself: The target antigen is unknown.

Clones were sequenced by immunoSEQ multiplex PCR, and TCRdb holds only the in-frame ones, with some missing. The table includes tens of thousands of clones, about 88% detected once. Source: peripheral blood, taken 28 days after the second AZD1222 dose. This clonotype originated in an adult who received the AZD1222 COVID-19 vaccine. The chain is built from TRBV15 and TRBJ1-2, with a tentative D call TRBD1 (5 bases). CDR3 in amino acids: CATSRGGQGGDGYTF. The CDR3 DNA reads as TGTGCCACCAGCAGAGGGGGCCAGGGTGGGGATGGCTACACCTTC.